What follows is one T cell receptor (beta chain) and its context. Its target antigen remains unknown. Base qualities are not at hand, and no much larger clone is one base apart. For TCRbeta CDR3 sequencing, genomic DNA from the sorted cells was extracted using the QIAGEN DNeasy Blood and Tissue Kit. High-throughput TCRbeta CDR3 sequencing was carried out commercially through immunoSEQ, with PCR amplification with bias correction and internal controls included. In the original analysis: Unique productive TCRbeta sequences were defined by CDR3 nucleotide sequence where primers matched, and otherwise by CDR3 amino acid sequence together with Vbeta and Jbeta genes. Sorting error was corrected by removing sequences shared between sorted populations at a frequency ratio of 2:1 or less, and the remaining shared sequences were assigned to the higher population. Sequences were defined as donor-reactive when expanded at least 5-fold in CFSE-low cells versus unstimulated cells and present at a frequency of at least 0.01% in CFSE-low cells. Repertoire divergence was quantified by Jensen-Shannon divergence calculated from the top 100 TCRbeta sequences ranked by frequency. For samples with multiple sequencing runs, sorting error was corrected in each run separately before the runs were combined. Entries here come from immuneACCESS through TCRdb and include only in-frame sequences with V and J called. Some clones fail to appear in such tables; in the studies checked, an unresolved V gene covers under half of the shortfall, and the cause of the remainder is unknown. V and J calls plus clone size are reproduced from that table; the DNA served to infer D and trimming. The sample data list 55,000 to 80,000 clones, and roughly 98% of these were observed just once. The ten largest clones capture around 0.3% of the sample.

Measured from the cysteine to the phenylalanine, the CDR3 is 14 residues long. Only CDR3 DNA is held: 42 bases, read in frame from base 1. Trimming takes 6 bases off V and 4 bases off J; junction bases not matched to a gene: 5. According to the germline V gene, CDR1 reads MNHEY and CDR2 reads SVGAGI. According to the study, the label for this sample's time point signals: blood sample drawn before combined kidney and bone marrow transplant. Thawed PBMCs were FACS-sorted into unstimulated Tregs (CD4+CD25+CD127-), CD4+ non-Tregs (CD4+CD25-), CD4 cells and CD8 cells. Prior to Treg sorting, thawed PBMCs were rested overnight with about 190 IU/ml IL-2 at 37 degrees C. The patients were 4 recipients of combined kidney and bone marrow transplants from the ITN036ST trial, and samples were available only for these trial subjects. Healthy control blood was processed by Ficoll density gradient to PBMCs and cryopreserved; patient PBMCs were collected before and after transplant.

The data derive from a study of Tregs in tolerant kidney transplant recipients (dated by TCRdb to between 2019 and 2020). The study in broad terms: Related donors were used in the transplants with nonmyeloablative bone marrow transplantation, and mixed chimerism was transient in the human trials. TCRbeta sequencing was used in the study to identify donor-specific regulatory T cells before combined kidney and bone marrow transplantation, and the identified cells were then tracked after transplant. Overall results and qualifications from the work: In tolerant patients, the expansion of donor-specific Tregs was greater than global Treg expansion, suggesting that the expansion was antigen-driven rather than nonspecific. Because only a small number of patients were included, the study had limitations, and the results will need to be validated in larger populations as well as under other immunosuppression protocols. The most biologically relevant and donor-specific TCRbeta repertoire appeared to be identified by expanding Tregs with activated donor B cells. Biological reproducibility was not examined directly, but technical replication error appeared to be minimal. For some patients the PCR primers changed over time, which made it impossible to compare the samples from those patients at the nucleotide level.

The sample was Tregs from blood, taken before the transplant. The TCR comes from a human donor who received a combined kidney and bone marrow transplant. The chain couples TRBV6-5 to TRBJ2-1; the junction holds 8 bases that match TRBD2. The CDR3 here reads CASRERGTYNEQFF. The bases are TGTGCCAGCAGGGAGCGGGGGACTTACAATGAGCAGTTCTTC.